This is a list of T cell receptor beta chains from one sample in a study of vaccination effects on CD4 cells after COVID-19. No antigens are known for them. Repertoires were generated with immunoSEQ multiplex PCR, while TCRdb's copy carries only in-frame clones and drops some. The sample carries about 66,000 clones, under 80% recorded once. The sample in question was CD4+ T cells from PBMCs cultured without peptide, obtained after COVID-19 vaccination. The source is a human donor who received a COVID-19 vaccine. Both conserved end residues are part of each CDR3.

TRBV5-1,TRBJ1-6,CASSFGDGNSPLHF
TRBV6-5,TRBJ2-2,CASSYTGTSNTGELFF
TRBV2,TRBJ1-1,CASSESVGRGTEAFF
TRBV18,TRBJ1-5,CASSPTGNQPQHF
TRBV2,TRBJ2-5,CASSMGQQETQYF
TRBV10-1,TRBJ2-3,CASSPQGSTDTQYF
TRBV6-5,TRBJ1-1,CASSYERNTEAFF
TRBV6-2/TRBV6-3,TRBJ2-3,CASSLRTDTQYF
TRBV24-1,TRBJ2-1,CATSVSGTGSYNEQFF
TRBV6-5,TRBJ2-2,CASRESGTGELFF
TRBV2,TRBJ1-5,CASRLTGAYNQPQHF
TRBV19,TRBJ1-5,CASTLGTELRSNQPQHF
TRBV4-3,TRBJ2-5,CASSQEEDVLAGQETQYF
TRBV27,TRBJ1-1,CASSLYLNTEAFF
TRBV18,TRBJ1-1,CASSVDGTPNTEAFF
TRBV18,TRBJ1-6,CASSREGDYNSPLHF
TRBV27,TRBJ1-3,CASRRDSSGNTIYF